This entry is about one TCR beta chain. Its specificity is unknown. This entry is derived from a study of beta chain features in type 1 diabetes. The CDR3 is 12 residues long. Trimming left V 4 bases short and J 4 bases short, with 9 bases between. CDR1 is GTSNPN and CDR2 is SVGIG in the germline V gene (reference sequence). General study results and limits: TCRB CDR3s were moderately but significantly shorter in Type 1 diabetes patients in all four CD4+ subsets.

cDNA synthesis used the whole RNA isolate, giving expressed TCRB sequences. Clones were sequenced by immunoSEQ multiplex PCR, and TCRdb holds only the in-frame ones, with some missing. The top ten hold approximately 0.019% of the sample, which has over 350,000 clones, roughly 16% seen once. Averaging around 110 mL, one heparinised blood draw came from each individual donor. The sample taken for sequencing was naive CD4+ T cells from blood. This TCR derives from a woman under 30 in good health. The chain employs TRBV30 and TRBJ2-3; unclear D gene. This chain's CDR3 is CAWKLSPDTQYF. For the CDR3, the DNA is TGTGCCTGGAAGCTAAGCCCAGATACGCAGTATTTT. The full variable domain, completed using reference TRBV30 and TRBJ2-3, is SQTIHQWPATLVQPVGSPLSLECTVEGTSNPNLYWYRQAAGRGLQLLFYSVGIGQISSEVPQNLSASRPQDRQFILSSKKLLLSDSGFYLCAWKLSPDTQYFGPGTRLTVL.